The rows below give T cell receptor beta chains drawn from one sample of a study of lymphopenia after photon versus proton radiotherapy. The repertoire was sequenced with immunoSEQ multiplex PCR; TCRdb's copy has only in-frame clones and lacks some. The table has fewer than 65,000 clones, about 86% seen once. Sequenced material: peripheral blood, taken from a patient treated with photon-based radiotherapy. The receptors stem from a man aged 40-50 years with gastric cancer. Each CDR3 is given with its conserved first and last residue. A D gene is named only where the DNA matches it firmly. Not all rows give a size; the values are once, few, many and, for expanded clones, a class.

size	V	length	D	J	CDR3	DNA
once	TRBV19	12	.	TRBJ2-7	CASRDNAYEQYF	TGTGCCAGCCGGGACAATGCCTACGAGCAGTACTTC
once	TRBV5-4	16	.	TRBJ1-2	CASSPGGNSLNYGYTF	TGTGCCAGCAGCCCCGGGGGGAATTCCTTGAACTATGGCTACACCTTC
.	TRBV29-1	14	.	TRBJ1-2	CSAQTEGVGVGYTF	TGCAGCGCCCAAACGGAAGGGGTCGGGGTGGGCTACACCTTC
.	TRBV6-6	15	.	TRBJ1-4	CASNKGGLGEEKLFF	TGTGCCAGCAATAAAGGGGGATTGGGGGAAGAAAAACTGTTTTTT
.	TRBV15	14	.	TRBJ2-7	CATSRGPSTYEQYF	TGTGCCACCAGCAGAGGCCCTTCAACCTACGAGCAGTACTTC
.	TRBV4-3	16	.	TRBJ2-5	CASSQDWRGAKETQYF	TGCGCCAGCAGCCAAGATTGGAGGGGGGCGAAAGAGACCCAGTACTTC
.	TRBV4-1	14	.	TRBJ2-7	CASSQDRGSYEQYF	TGCGCCAGCAGCCAAGATAGAGGCTCCTACGAGCAGTACTTC
.	TRBV29-1	14	.	TRBJ2-5	CSVDLGRTQETQYF	TGCAGCGTTGACCTGGGGCGTACCCAAGAGACCCAGTACTTC
.	TRBV7-2	17	.	TRBJ1-4	CASSLNYRQFPNEKLFF	TGTGCCAGCAGCCTCAACTACCGACAGTTCCCAAATGAAAAACTGTTTTTT
once	TRBV4-2	13	TRBD1	TRBJ1-2	CASSQGQGNGYTF	TGTGCCAGCAGCCAAGGACAGGGCAATGGCTACACCTTC
.	TRBV6-5	13	.	TRBJ1-5	CASSSGSYQPQHF	TGTGCCAGCAGTTCCGGCAGCTATCAGCCCCAGCATTTT
.	TRBV7-2	13	.	TRBJ1-5	CASSLDRNQPQHF	TGTGCCAGCAGCCTAGATAGGAATCAGCCCCAGCATTTT
.	TRBV30	13	.	TRBJ1-1	CAWSKSGDTEAFF	TGTGCCTGGAGTAAAAGTGGGGACACTGAAGCTTTCTTT
.	TRBV5-1	13	TRBD1	TRBJ2-5	CASSWDRVETQYF	TGCGCCAGCAGCTGGGACAGGGTGGAGACCCAGTACTTC
.	TRBV29-1	13	.	TRBJ1-2	CSVGVGDRYGYTF	TGCAGCGTTGGGGTTGGGGATCGCTATGGCTACACCTTC
.	TRBV5-1	15	TRBD1	TRBJ2-3	CASSLSGTGRDTQYF	TGCGCCAGCAGCTTATCCGGGACAGGGAGAGATACGCAGTATTTT
once	TRBV5-4	15	TRBD1	TRBJ1-1	CASRGDRGRNTEAFF	TGTGCCAGCAGGGGGGACAGGGGGAGGAACACTGAAGCTTTCTTT
.	TRBV15	17	TRBD1	TRBJ2-4	CATSREQGAGTKNIQYF	TGTGCCACCAGCAGAGAACAGGGGGCCGGGACCAAAAACATTCAGTACTTC
.	TRBV10-3	19	.	TRBJ2-7	CAISERAPRAAVGTYEQYF	TGTGCCATCAGTGAGAGGGCCCCCCGCGCAGCCGTGGGAACCTACGAGCAGTACTTC
.	TRBV7-8	11	.	TRBJ2-7	CASSLVYEQYF	TGTGCCAGCAGCTTAGTCTACGAGCAGTACTTC
.	TRBV5-6	14	TRBD1	TRBJ1-5	CASSYSTGAQPQHF	TGTGCCAGCAGCTATTCGACAGGGGCTCAGCCCCAGCATTTT
.	TRBV7-9	16	.	TRBJ2-7	CASSLASGHLRYEQYF	TGTGCCAGCAGCTTAGCGTCGGGACACCTCCGATACGAGCAGTACTTC
.	TRBV5-1	14	TRBD1	TRBJ2-2	CASRRTGDTGELFF	TGCGCCAGCAGGAGGACAGGAGACACCGGGGAGCTGTTTTTT
.	TRBV18	14	.	TRBJ1-5	CASSLRESNQPQHF	TGTGCCAGCTCACTAAGGGAGAGCAATCAGCCCCAGCATTTT
once	TRBV5-5	14	.	TRBJ1-1	CASSFGRANTEAFF	TGTGCCAGCAGCTTTGGTCGAGCGAACACTGAAGCTTTCTTT
.	TRBV2	14	.	TRBJ1-2	CASSGDYANYGYTF	TGTGCCAGCAGTGGGGATTACGCTAACTATGGCTACACCTTC
.	TRBV15	14	.	TRBJ2-4	CATSIRDKRSIQYF	TGTGCCACCAGCATCCGGGACAAAAGAAGCATTCAGTACTTC
.	TRBV25-1	15	.	TRBJ1-1	CASSDPGGLNTEAFF	TGTGCCAGCAGTGACCCCGGCGGCTTGAACACTGAAGCTTTCTTT
.	TRBV6-1	15	.	TRBJ1-2	CASSEELADFVGYTF	TGTGCCAGCAGTGAAGAATTAGCTGACTTCGTTGGCTACACCTTC
.	TRBV19	16	.	TRBJ1-2	CASSILDKSINYGYTF	TGTGCCAGTAGTATCTTGGACAAGTCGATAAACTATGGCTACACCTTC
.	TRBV5-4	14	.	TRBJ1-2	CASTQSGGLYGYTF	TGTGCCAGCACCCAGTCCGGGGGTCTCTATGGCTACACCTTC
.	TRBV7-2	14	TRBD2	TRBJ2-5	CASSLLAGGETQYF	TGTGCCAGCAGCTTACTAGCGGGGGGGGAGACCCAGTACTTC
.	TRBV7-9	14	.	TRBJ1-1	CASSITTGNTEAFF	TGTGCCAGCAGCATTACTACGGGTAACACTGAAGCTTTCTTT
.	TRBV14	17	TRBD1	TRBJ1-5	CASSPGTGTHSNQPQHF	TGTGCCAGCAGCCCTGGGACAGGGACACATAGCAATCAGCCCCAGCATTTT
.	TRBV7-2	16	.	TRBJ2-3	CASSLAVGSGTDTQYF	TGTGCCAGCAGCTTAGCGGTTGGTAGCGGCACAGATACGCAGTATTTT
.	TRBV2	12	.	TRBJ2-7	CASSVGVREQYF	TGTGCCAGCAGTGTAGGGGTTCGCGAGCAGTACTTC
few	TRBV6-6	13	.	TRBJ1-2	CASSQDTVYGYTF	TGTGCCAGCAGCCAGGACACGGTCTATGGCTACACCTTC
.	TRBV7-8	16	.	TRBJ2-3	CASSLGSASTTDTQYF	TGTGCCAGCAGCTTAGGCTCCGCTAGTACGACAGATACGCAGTATTTT
.	TRBV20-1	10	.	TRBJ2-7	CSARGLGQYF	TGCAGTGCTAGGGGACTCGGGCAGTACTTC
.	TRBV27	14	.	TRBJ1-2	CASSLFPGSYGYTF	TGTGCCAGCAGTTTATTCCCAGGGAGCTATGGCTACACCTTC
once	TRBV18	14	.	TRBJ1-1	CASSPPYSGAEAFF	TGTGCCAGCTCACCACCTTATTCGGGTGCTGAAGCTTTCTTT
.	TRBV7-8	16	TRBD1	TRBJ2-3	CASSSMDRFTTDTQYF	TGTGCCAGCAGCTCCATGGACAGGTTTACCACAGATACGCAGTATTTT
.	TRBV18	15	.	TRBJ2-1	CASSPLHGESNEQFF	TGTGCCAGCTCACCATTGCACGGGGAATCCAATGAGCAGTTCTTC
.	TRBV5-6	14	.	TRBJ2-2	CASSRGQITGELFF	TGTGCCAGCAGCCGTGGACAAATCACCGGGGAGCTGTTTTTT
few	TRBV18	17	TRBD1	TRBJ1-2	CASSPQGAAPTGYGYTF	TGTGCCAGCTCACCACAGGGGGCGGCTCCTACGGGCTATGGCTACACCTTC
once	TRBV5-1	15	.	TRBJ2-2	CASSLGSHNTGELFF	TGCGCCAGCAGCTTGGGCAGCCACAACACCGGGGAGCTGTTTTTT
.	TRBV2	14	.	TRBJ1-6	CASSERYYNSPLHF	TGTGCCAGCAGTGAGAGGTACTATAATTCACCCCTCCACTTT
.	TRBV5-6	17	TRBD2	TRBJ2-3	CASSALAGGLGTDTQYF	TGTGCCAGCAGCGCACTAGCGGGGGGGCTGGGCACAGATACGCAGTATTTT
.	TRBV18	15	TRBD1	TRBJ1-3	CASSPDRAAGNTIYF	TGTGCCAGCTCACCCGACAGGGCGGCTGGAAACACCATATATTTT
.	TRBV27	15	.	TRBJ2-5	CASSLSGGTGGTQYF	TGTGCCAGCAGTTTATCTGGGGGTACCGGAGGGACCCAGTACTTC
.	TRBV5-1	14	.	TRBJ2-5	CASSPEPTSLEQYF	TGCGCCAGCAGCCCAGAACCGACTTCTCTGGAGCAGTACTTC
few	TRBV2	19	TRBD1	TRBJ1-3	CASSPPVGTGSSSGNTIYF	TGTGCCAGCAGCCCACCTGTCGGGACAGGTTCATCCTCTGGAAACACCATATATTTT
.	TRBV7-2	14	.	TRBJ2-1	CASSLGMRANEQFF	TGTGCCAGCAGCTTAGGGATGCGAGCCAATGAGCAGTTCTTC
.	TRBV7-8	12	.	TRBJ2-1	CASSADRNEQFF	TGTGCCAGCAGCGCCGACAGAAATGAGCAGTTCTTC